The 15 T cell receptor beta chains listed next were all sequenced from one sample in a study of beta chain features in type 1 diabetes. Isolated RNA was reverse transcribed in full, so expressed TCRB transcripts were sequenced. Clones were read by immunoSEQ multiplex PCR, and TCRdb kept only the in-frame ones, dropping some. The sample shows about 220,000 clones, approximately 10% of them seen only once. The material sequenced was central memory CD4+ T cells from blood. The receptor set was obtained from a young man in good health.

This clone was seen only a few times. The chain couples TRBV19 to TRBJ2-1; D is perhaps TRBD2 (6 bases). Germline values: CDR1 LNHDA, CDR2 SQIVND (reference sequence). Deletions cut 3 bases from V and 8 bases from J, with 17 bases between. The CDR3 contains 15 residues. The chain's CDR3 is CASSISLVAGHEQFF. CDR3 coding DNA: TGTGCCAGTAGTATTTCACTAGTCGCGGGGCATGAGCAGTTCTTC.

Only a few counts were recorded for this clone. The J gene is TRBJ1-5, the V gene TRBV7-2; D might be TRBD1 (5 bases). CDR1 SGHTA and CDR2 FQGNSA come from the germline V gene. This CDR3 contains 13 residues. Trimming left V 2 bases short and J 12 bases short, with 14 bases between. DNA for the CDR3: TGTGCCAGCAGCTTAATTGGGCAGGGCATCCAGCATTTT. It yields the protein CASSLIGQGIQHF. The variable domain in full, completed from reference TRBV7-2 and TRBJ1-5, reads GAGVSQSPSNKVTEKGKDVELRCDPISGHTALYWYRQSLGQGLEFLIYFQGNSAPDKSGLPSDRFSAERTGGSVSTLTIQRTQQEDSAVYLCASSLIGQGIQHFGDGTRLSIL.

The chain joins TRBV5-1 to TRBJ2-1, with 7 bases matching TRBD2. The CDR3 is 15 residues long. V was pared by 7 bases and J by 7 bases, with 14 bases of the junction left unmatched. Germline V gene sequence: CDR1 SGHRS, CDR2 YFSETQ. CDR3 protein: CASSTIAGVANEQFF. The CDR3 DNA sequence: TGCGCCAGCTCAACCATTGCGGGAGTAGCTAATGAGCAGTTCTTC. The entire variable domain, with the rest obtained from reference TRBV5-1 and TRBJ2-1, is as follows: KAGVTQTPRYLIKTRGQQVTLSCSPISGHRSVSWYQQTPGQGLQFLFEYFSETQRNKGNFPGRFSGRQFSNSRSEMNVSTLELGDSALYLCASSTIAGVANEQFFGPGTRLTVL.

The chain links TRBV9 to TRBJ2-1; D is ambiguous. V was shortened by 3 bases and J by 4 bases, with 5 bases between the two germline ends. Germline V gene data show CDR1 as SGDLS and CDR2 as YYNGEE. This CDR3 region has 12 residues. The CDR3 loop reads CASSAQYNEQFF. CDR3 DNA sequence: TGTGCCAGCAGCGCACAGTACAATGAGCAGTTCTTC.

This clone turned up a few times. V gene TRBV7-6 combines with J gene TRBJ2-7; D possibly uses TRBD1 or TRBD2 (8 bases each). Trimming shortened V by 5 bases and J by 5 bases, and 22 bases separated the two germline ends. The CDR3 sequence is 16 residues long. CDR1 is SGHVS, CDR2 FNYEAQ, per germline. In DNA, the CDR3 is TGTGCCAGCAGCCCACGGACAGGGAGCGGGAGCCACGAGCAGTACTTC. Translating it yields CASSPRTGSGSHEQYF.

The gene calls are TRBV6-5 and TRBJ2-3; TRBD2 agrees at 9 bases. CDR1 is MNHEY and CDR2 is SVGAGI in the germline V gene. V was clipped by 3 bases and J by 7 bases; unmatched bases: 5. The CDR3 consists of 14 residues. CDR3 sequence (DNA): TGTGCCAGCAGTTATGAGGCGGGAGGGAATACGCAGTATTTT. Protein: CASSYEAGGNTQYF.

This clone was detected only a few times. The chain combines TRBV29-1 with TRBJ2-3; 14 bases are shared with TRBD2. The CDR3 covers 17 residues. V was clipped by 6 bases and J by 4 bases; unmatched bases: 12. The germline gives CDR1 SQVTM, CDR2 ANQGSEA. The CDR3 nucleotides read TGCAGCGTCACGATCGGGACTAGCGGGAGTGTGTCAGATACGCAGTATTTT. It codes for CSVTIGTSGSVSDTQYF.

A word on this clone: The same CDR3 is also encoded by other DNA sequences in this sample. This CDR3 is CASSQGFNNEQFF. The CDR3 DNA follows: TGCGCCAGCAGCCAGGGGTTCAATAATGAGCAGTTCTTC. The chain recombines TRBV4-3 with TRBJ2-1; D is uncertain. Germline V CDR1 and CDR2: LGHNA, YSLEER. V was cut by 3 bases and J by 7 bases, with 10 bases left in between. The CDR3 has 13 amino acids.

The chain combines TRBV29-1 with TRBJ1-1; tentatively, D is TRBD1 (5 bases). In germline, CDR1 is SQVTM, CDR2 ANQGSEA. The CDR3 runs to 12 residues. V lost 2 bases and J lost 1, with 5 bases in between. The CDR3 region is CSVERGNTEAFF. The CDR3 DNA follows: TGCAGCGTTGAAAGGGGGAACACTGAAGCTTTCTTT.

This clone appeared a few times. The chain recombines TRBV5-1 with TRBJ2-1; weak D call: TRBD2 (5 bases). Germline CDR1 and CDR2: SGHRS and YFSETQ. The CDR3 extends over 15 amino acids. V gave up 0 bases and J gave up 1 base, with 8 bases separating them. DNA of the CDR3: TGCGCCAGCAGCTTGGGTCGGGATTCCTACAATGAGCAGTTCTTC. It codes for CASSLGRDSYNEQFF.

This clone was picked up a small number of times. The chain recombines TRBV6-1 with TRBJ2-5; a weak D match, TRBD2 (6 bases). The last part of the DNA fits TRBJ2-7 better; the J call may be wrong. This CDR3 region has 14 residues. Germline loops: CDR1 MNHNS, CDR2 SASEGT. CDR3 nucleotides: TGTGCCAGCAGAGTATCCGGGAGCTCCTACGAGCAGTACTTC. Its translation: CASRVSGSSYEQYF.

The chain recombines TRBV25-1 with TRBJ2-7, with 7 bases matching TRBD1. J gave up 0 bases and V 10 bases, and 9 bases lay outside the gene matches. CDR3 length equals 14 residues. CDR1 MGHDK and CDR2 SYGVNS come from the germline V gene. The CDR3 coding sequence is TGTGCCACACGACGGACAGGCCTCTCCTACGAGCAGTACTTC. This sequence encodes CATRRTGLSYEQYF.

Details on this clone: Being one base from a much bigger clone, this may be a read error. This sequence joins TRBV7-3 and TRBJ2-3, with D possibly being TRBD2 (5 bases). CDR1 SGHTA and CDR2 FQGTGA come from the germline V gene. The germline V and J ends were trimmed by 5 bases and 2 bases, with 8 bases remaining between them. The CDR3 spans 13 residues. CDR3 sequence (DNA): TGTGCCAGCAGCCCCGGGGTCACAGATACGCAGTATTTT. It codes for CASSPGVTDTQYF.

On this clone: Since a much larger clone is just one base distant, this may be a read error. The rearrangement links TRBV4-3 to TRBJ2-5, with TRBD2 matching 8 bases. Germline V CDR1 and CDR2: LGHNA, YSLEER. This CDR3 has 16 amino acids. The V and J ends lost 0 bases and 4 bases, in that order; junction bases with no gene match: 7. The CDR3 region is CASSQDWAGLAETQYF. CDR3 sequence (DNA): TGCGCCAGCAGCCAAGATTGGGCCGGACTAGCAGAGACCCAGTACTTC.

The rearrangement links TRBV15 to TRBJ1-5; TRBD1 is a possible D gene (6 bases). Deletions cut 1 base from V and 4 bases from J, with 17 bases between. The CDR3 covers 17 residues. From germline, CDR1 is LNHNV and CDR2 YYDKDF (reference sequence). The CDR3 sequence: CATSRGAGASENQPQHF. The CDR3, as DNA: TGTGCCACCAGCAGAGGTGCGGGGGCGAGCGAGAATCAGCCCCAGCATTTT.